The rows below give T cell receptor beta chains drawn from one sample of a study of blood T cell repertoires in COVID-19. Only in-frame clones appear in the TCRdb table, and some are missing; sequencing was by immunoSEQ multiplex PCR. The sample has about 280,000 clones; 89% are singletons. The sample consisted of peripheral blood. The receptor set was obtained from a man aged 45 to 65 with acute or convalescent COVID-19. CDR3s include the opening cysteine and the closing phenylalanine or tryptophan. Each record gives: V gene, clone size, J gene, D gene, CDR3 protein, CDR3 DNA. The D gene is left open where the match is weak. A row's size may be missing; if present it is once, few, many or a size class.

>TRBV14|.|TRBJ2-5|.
CASSQVEGTGETQYF
TGTGCCAGCAGCCAAGTGGAGGGGACGGGGGAGACCCAGTACTTC
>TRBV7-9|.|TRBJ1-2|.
CASSRGERGYTF
TGTGCCAGCAGCCGGGGAGAACGGGGCTACACCTTC
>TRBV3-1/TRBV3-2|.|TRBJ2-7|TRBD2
CASSQGLASSYEQYF
TGTGCCAGCAGCCAAGGACTAGCGAGCTCCTACGAGCAGTACTTC
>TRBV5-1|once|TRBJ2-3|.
CASSLGATTDTQYF
TGCGCCAGCAGCTTAGGGGCAACCACAGATACGCAGTATTTT
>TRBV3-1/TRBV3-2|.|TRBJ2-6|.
CATSLSGANVLTF
TGTGCCACCAGTCTCTCTGGGGCCAACGTCCTGACTTTC
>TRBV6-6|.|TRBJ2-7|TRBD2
CASSYSGEGPVYEQYF
TGTGCCAGCAGTTACTCGGGGGAGGGACCCGTCTACGAGCAGTACTTC
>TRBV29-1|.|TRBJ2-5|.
CSVEGTAQETQYF
TGCAGCGTTGAAGGGACAGCCCAAGAGACCCAGTACTTC
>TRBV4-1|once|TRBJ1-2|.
CASGEGDGYTF
TGCGCCAGCGGGGAGGGCGATGGCTACACCTTC
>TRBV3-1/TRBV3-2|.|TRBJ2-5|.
CASSQDRREVKETQYF
TGTGCCAGCAGCCAAGATCGGCGGGAAGTCAAAGAGACCCAGTACTTC
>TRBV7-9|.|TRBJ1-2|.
CACVQGNYGYTF
TGTGCCTGCGTCCAGGGTAACTATGGCTACACCTTC
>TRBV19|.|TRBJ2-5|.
CASSINQGSYQETQYF
TGTGCCAGTAGTATAAACCAGGGCTCGTACCAAGAGACCCAGTACTTC
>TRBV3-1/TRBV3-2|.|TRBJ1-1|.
CASSQVRGTEAFF
TGTGCCAGCAGCCAAGTCAGGGGCACTGAAGCTTTCTTT
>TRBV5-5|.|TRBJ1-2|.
CASSLGTAISYGYTF
TGTGCCAGCAGCTTGGGGACAGCTATCAGCTATGGCTACACCTTC
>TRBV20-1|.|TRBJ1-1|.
CTPMVYTEAFF
TGCACCCCTATGGTTTACACTGAAGCTTTCTTT
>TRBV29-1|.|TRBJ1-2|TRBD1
CSATTGADRGYTF
TGCAGCGCAACGACAGGGGCGGACCGGGGCTACACCTTC
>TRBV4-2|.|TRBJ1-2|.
CASSQEGARGYTF
TGTGCCAGCAGCCAAGAGGGGGCGAGGGGCTACACCTTC
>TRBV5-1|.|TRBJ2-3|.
CASSFRAGSTDTQYF
TGCGCCAGCAGCTTCCGAGCGGGTAGCACAGATACGCAGTATTTT
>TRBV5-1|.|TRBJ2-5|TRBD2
CASSTGTSGGAETQYF
TGCGCCAGCAGCACCGGGACTAGCGGGGGGGCGGAGACCCAGTACTTC
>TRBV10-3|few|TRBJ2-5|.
CATHRDNQETQYF
TGTGCCACACACCGGGATAACCAAGAGACCCAGTACTTC
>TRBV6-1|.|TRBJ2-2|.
CASTLWGRTGELFF
TGTGCCAGCACCCTGTGGGGGCGGACCGGGGAGCTGTTTTTT
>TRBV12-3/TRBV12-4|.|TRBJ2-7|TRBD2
CASSPLGGTEQYF
TGTGCCAGCAGTCCTTTGGGAGGGACCGAGCAGTACTTC
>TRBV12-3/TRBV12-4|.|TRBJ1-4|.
CASSLSEKLFF
TGTGCCAGCAGTTTGAGTGAAAAACTGTTTTTT
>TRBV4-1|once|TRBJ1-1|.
CASSPQGVDTEAFF
TGCGCCAGCAGCCCCCAAGGGGTTGACACTGAAGCTTTCTTT
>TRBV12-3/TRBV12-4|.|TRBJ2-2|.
CASSFFTGELFF
TGTGCCAGCAGTTTCTTCACCGGGGAGCTGTTTTTT
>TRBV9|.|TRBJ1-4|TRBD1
CASSSFVEGGDGKLFF
TGTGCCAGCAGCTCCTTCGTCGAAGGGGGCGACGGAAAACTGTTTTTT